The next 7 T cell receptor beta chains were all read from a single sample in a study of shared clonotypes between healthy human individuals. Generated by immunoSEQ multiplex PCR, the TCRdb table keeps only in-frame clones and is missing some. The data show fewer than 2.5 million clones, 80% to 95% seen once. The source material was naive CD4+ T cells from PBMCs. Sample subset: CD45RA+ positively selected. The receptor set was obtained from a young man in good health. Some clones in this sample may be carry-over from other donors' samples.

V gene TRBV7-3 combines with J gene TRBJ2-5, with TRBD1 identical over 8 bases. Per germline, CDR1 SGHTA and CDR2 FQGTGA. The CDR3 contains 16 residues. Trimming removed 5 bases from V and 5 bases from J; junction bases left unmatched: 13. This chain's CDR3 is CASSRTTGGVWETQYF. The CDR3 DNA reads TGTGCCAGCAGCCGAACCACAGGGGGAGTTTGGGAGACCCAGTACTTC.

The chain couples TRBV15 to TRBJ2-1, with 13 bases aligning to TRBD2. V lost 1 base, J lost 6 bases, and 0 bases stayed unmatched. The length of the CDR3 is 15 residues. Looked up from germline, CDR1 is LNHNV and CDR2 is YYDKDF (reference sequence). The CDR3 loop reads CATSRGTSGSNEQFF. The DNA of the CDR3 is TGTGCCACCAGCAGAGGGACTAGCGGGAGCAATGAGCAGTTCTTC.

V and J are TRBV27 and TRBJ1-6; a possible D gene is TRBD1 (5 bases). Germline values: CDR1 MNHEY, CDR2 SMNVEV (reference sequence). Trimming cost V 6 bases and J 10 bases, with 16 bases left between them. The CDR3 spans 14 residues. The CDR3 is CASSPRGWDSPLHF. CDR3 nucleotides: TGTGCCAGCAGCCCCCGGGGGTGGGACTCACCCCTCCACTTT.

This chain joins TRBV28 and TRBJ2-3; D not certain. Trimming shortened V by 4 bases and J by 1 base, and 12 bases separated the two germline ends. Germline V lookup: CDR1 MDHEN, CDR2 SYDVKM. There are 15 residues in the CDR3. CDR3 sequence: CASSWNSPRTDTQYF. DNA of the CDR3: TGTGCCAGCAGTTGGAATTCTCCCCGCACAGATACGCAGTATTTT. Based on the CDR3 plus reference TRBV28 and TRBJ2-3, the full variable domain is DVKVTQSSRYLVKRTGEKVFLECVQDMDHENMFWYRQDPGLGLRLIYFSYDVKMKEKGDIPEGYSVSREKKERFSLILESASTNQTSMYLCASSWNSPRTDTQYFGPGTRLTVL.

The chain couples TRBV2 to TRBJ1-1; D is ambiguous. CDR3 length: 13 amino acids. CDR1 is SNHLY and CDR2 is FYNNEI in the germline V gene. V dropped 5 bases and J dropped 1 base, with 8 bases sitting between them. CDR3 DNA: TGTGCCAGCAGTCGGGCCGCGAACACTGAAGCTTTCTTT. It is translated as CASSRAANTEAFF.

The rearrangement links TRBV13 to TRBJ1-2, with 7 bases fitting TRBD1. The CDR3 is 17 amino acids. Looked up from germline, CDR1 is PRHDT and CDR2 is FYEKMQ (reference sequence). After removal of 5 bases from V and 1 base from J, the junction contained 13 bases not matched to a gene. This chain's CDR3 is CASSPRGGYGYNYGYTF. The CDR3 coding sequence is TGTGCCAGCAGCCCCAGGGGGGGGTATGGATATAACTATGGCTACACCTTC.

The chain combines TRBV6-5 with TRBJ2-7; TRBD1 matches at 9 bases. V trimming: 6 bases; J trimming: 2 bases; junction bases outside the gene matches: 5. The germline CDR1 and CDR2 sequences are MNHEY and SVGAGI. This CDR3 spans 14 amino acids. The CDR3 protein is CASSRGQGAYEQYF. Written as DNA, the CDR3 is TGTGCCAGCAGCAGGGGACAGGGCGCCTACGAGCAGTACTTC.